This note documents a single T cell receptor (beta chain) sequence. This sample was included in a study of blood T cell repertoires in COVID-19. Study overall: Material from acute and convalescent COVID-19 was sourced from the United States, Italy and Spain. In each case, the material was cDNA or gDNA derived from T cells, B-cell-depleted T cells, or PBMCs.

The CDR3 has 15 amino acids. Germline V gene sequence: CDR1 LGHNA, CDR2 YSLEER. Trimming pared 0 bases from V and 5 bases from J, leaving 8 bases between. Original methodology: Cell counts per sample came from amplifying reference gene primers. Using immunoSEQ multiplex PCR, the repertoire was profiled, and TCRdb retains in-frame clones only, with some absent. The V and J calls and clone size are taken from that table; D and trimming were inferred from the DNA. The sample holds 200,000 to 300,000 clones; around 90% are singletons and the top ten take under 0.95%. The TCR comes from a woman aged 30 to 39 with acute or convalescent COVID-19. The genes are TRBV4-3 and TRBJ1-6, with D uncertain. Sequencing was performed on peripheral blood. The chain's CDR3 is CASSQDAQNNSPLHF. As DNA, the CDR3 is TGCGCCAGCAGCCAAGATGCTCAGAATAATTCACCCCTCCACTTT.